The 18 T cell receptor beta chains below all came from one sample that was sequenced in a study of OX40 agonist ivuxolimab in advanced cancers. Preparation of the library involved the immunoSEQ multiplex PCR assay. TCRdb obtained this table from immuneACCESS and retained in-frame rearrangements with V and J assigned. These tables miss some clones; where compared with another copy, unresolved V genes account for less than half of the shortfall, and the remainder is unexplained. The sample table lists 60,000 to 80,000 clones, roughly 89% of them with a count of one. The ten largest clones capture over 10% of the sample. The sample consisted of CD4+ or CD8+ T cells sorted from blood, taken in a trial of the OX40 agonist ivuxolimab. The receptors here all came from an adult with an advanced solid tumor such as melanoma, head and neck, liver or kidney cancer.

In its sample, this clone was seen a few times. This chain joins TRBV7-9 and TRBJ1-4; D remains unclear. V was pared by 1 base and J by 0 bases, with 12 bases between. There are 17 residues in the CDR3. Per germline, CDR1 SEHNR and CDR2 FQNEAQ (reference sequence). CDR3 protein: CASSLERSFATNEKLFF. The CDR3 DNA follows: TGTGCCAGCAGCTTAGAAAGGTCCTTTGCAACTAATGAAAAACTGTTTTTT.

The rearrangement links TRBV19 to TRBJ2-7; maybe TRBD1 (6 bases). The CDR3 has 14 residues. The germline CDR1 and CDR2 sequences are LNHDA and SQIVND (reference sequence). Trimming pared 4 bases from V and 1 base from J, leaving 11 bases between. The CDR3 spells CASSTTGQSYEQYF. The CDR3 DNA reads as TGTGCCAGTAGTACAACCGGACAGTCCTACGAGCAGTACTTC.

The CDR3 nucleotides are TGTGCCAGCAGCTTAGAGGGGGCCAAAAACATTCAGTACTTC. Amino acid sequence: CASSLEGAKNIQYF. The gene calls are TRBV7-9 and TRBJ2-4; D is possibly TRBD1 (5 bases). The V gene lost 1 base and the J gene lost 1 base, with 5 bases spanning the gap. CDR3 length: 14 residues. The germline gives CDR1 SEHNR, CDR2 FQNEAQ (reference sequence).

J is TRBJ1-2 and V is TRBV27, with no clear D. Germline assignment: CDR1 MNHEY and CDR2 SMNVEV (reference sequence). V was cut by 5 bases and J by 6 bases, with 25 bases left in between. There are 17 residues in the CDR3. CDR3 residues: CASSTYGSAGRLDGYTF. DNA for the CDR3: TGTGCCAGCAGTACCTACGGGTCAGCGGGTCGATTGGATGGCTACACCTTC.

In regard to this clone: The germline gene is not matched at one end of the junction; a read error may be the cause. The chain employs TRBV4-1 and TRBJ2-5; no clear D gene. The CDR3 is 16 residues long. Germline values: CDR1 MGHRA, CDR2 YSYEKL. CDR3 loop: CTSSYLSEGRAETQYF. The CDR3 DNA sequence: TGCACCAGCAGCTACCTGTCGGAAGGTCGGGCGGAGACCCAGTACTTC.

Only one count was recorded for this clone. The chain is built from TRBV6-4 and TRBJ1-2; D gene ambiguous. Per germline, CDR1 MRHNA and CDR2 SNTAGT. The CDR3 length is 14 residues. Trimming removed 3 bases at V and 3 bases at J, with 11 bases between. The CDR3 region is CASSEWYGDYGYTF. The CDR3 nucleotides read TGTGCCAGCAGTGAATGGTACGGGGACTATGGCTACACCTTC.

The chain is built from TRBV5-1 and TRBJ2-1, with 10 bases aligning to TRBD2. Germline CDR1 is SGHRS and CDR2 is YFSETQ. The CDR3 length is 18 residues. V trimming: 2 bases; J trimming: 1 base; junction bases outside the gene matches: 9. The CDR3 sequence: CASSFPSGGRRSYNEQFF. The DNA for the CDR3 is TGCGCCAGCAGCTTTCCTAGCGGGGGCAGGAGGTCCTACAATGAGCAGTTCTTC.

This rearrangement joins TRBV5-1 to TRBJ1-1; 8 nucleotides match TRBD1. V was clipped by 2 bases and J by 4 bases; unmatched bases: 25. CDR3 length: 21 residues. Germline values: CDR1 SGHRS, CDR2 YFSETQ. DNA for the CDR3: TGCGCCAGCAGCTTTGAGTTTCCCTGGAGGACAGGGTCTTATCGGGGCACTGAAGCTTTCTTT. Translation gives CASSFEFPWRTGSYRGTEAFF.

The V gene is TRBV5-7, the J gene TRBJ2-2, with 8 bases that match TRBD1. TRBV5-7 is filed as an ORF, its function uncertain. V shed 6 bases, J shed 4 bases, and the junction held 2 bases outside the gene matches. This CDR3 comprises 13 residues. The CDR3 reads CASTGQVTGELFF. CDR3 nucleotides: TGTGCCAGCACGGGACAGGTCACCGGGGAGCTGTTTTTT.

This chain links TRBV5-1 with TRBJ1-1; no definite D call. This CDR3 comprises 15 residues. Germline-derived CDR1 and CDR2 are SGHRS and YFSETQ. V lost 4 bases and J lost 5, with 18 bases in between. The DNA of the CDR3 is TGCGCCAGCAGCCCGCACCGGGAGATCGGGACTGAAGCTTTCTTT. Its protein product is CASSPHREIGTEAFF.

The chain joins TRBV4-1 to TRBJ2-7, with a weak D call TRBD1 (6 bases). Germline V gene data show CDR1 as MGHRA and CDR2 as YSYEKL. The CDR3 runs 15 residues. Trimming removed 0 bases from V and 3 bases from J, with 12 bases in between. Here the CDR3 reads CASSQELDRFYEQYF. The CDR3 nucleotides are TGCGCCAGCAGCCAAGAATTGGACAGATTCTACGAGCAGTACTTC.

Comments on this clone: The junction shows a germline mismatch at one end, possibly a read error. The genes are TRBV7-3 and TRBJ1-4, with 8 bases aligning to TRBD1. The CDR3 consists of 15 residues. From germline, CDR1 is SGHTA and CDR2 FQGTGA. CDR3 DNA sequence: TGTGCCAGCAGCGTAACAGGGGGGGCTAATGAAAAACTGTTTTTT. It codes for CASSVTGGANEKLFF.

This chain joins TRBV5-5 and TRBJ2-1; tentative D call: TRBD2 (5 bases). The germline V gene has CDR1 SGHKS and CDR2 YYEKEE (reference sequence). The CDR3 is 13 amino acids. Trimming cost V 5 bases and J 0 bases, with 6 bases left between them. The CDR3 nucleotides are TGTGCCAGCAGTGGGAGCTCCTACAATGAGCAGTTCTTC. It is translated as CASSGSSYNEQFF.

The genes are TRBV28 and TRBJ2-3, with D unclear. The CDR3 is 13 amino acids. Germline V lookup: CDR1 MDHEN, CDR2 SYDVKM. With 7 bases removed from V and 2 bases from J, the gap between germline ends came to 10 bases. This CDR3 reads CASNSMYTDTQYF. The CDR3 DNA sequence: TGTGCCAGCAATTCTATGTACACAGATACGCAGTATTTT.

The CDR3 coding sequence is TGTGCCAGCAGTCTCCGACAGGGGTTCGGTACGCGCGAGCAGTACTTC. Protein sequence: CASSLRQGFGTREQYF. The chain joins TRBV28 to TRBJ2-7; TRBD1 agrees at 8 bases. The CDR3 length is 16 residues. In germline, CDR1 is MDHEN, CDR2 SYDVKM. After removal of 5 bases from V and 6 bases from J, the junction contained 15 bases not matched to a gene.

This chain connects TRBV19 to TRBJ1-5, with D perhaps TRBD1 (6 bases). Germline CDR1 LNHDA, CDR2 SQIVND (reference sequence). This CDR3 region has 13 residues. V dropped 7 bases and J dropped 3 bases, with 10 bases sitting between them. CDR3 in amino acids: CASKTGFNQPQHF. The CDR3 DNA is TGTGCCAGTAAAACAGGGTTCAATCAGCCCCAGCATTTT.

This clone was counted between two and nine times. The V and J genes are TRBV2 and TRBJ2-7; D uncertain. V lost 10 bases and J lost 0, with 10 bases in between. The CDR3 extends over 12 amino acids. From germline, CDR1 is SNHLY and CDR2 FYNNEI. The CDR3 region is CATSRISYEQYF. For the CDR3, the DNA is TGTGCCACCAGCAGGATCTCCTACGAGCAGTACTTC.

The gene calls are TRBV5-1 and TRBJ2-7; D is uncertain. The V end lost 5 bases, the J end lost 3 bases, and 6 bases lay between the germline ends. Germline V gene sequence: CDR1 SGHRS, CDR2 YFSETQ. CDR3 length: 11 amino acids. The CDR3 loop reads CASSRDYEQYF. CDR3 sequence (DNA): TGCGCCAGCAGTCGCGACTACGAGCAGTACTTC.